This T cell receptor beta chain was identified in a study of blood T cells in healthy people across ages. V was cut by 4 bases and J by 5 bases, with 18 bases left in between. CDR3 length: 15 amino acids. Per the germline V gene, CDR1 is ENHRY and CDR2 is SYGVKD. A second PCR of 7 to 11 cycles used a sample-barcoded 5' primer and a J-beta primer mix. Via MiXCR, TCRdb re-called the 5' RACE reads, giving one row per CDR3 protein. Of some 1.5 million distinct CDR3 sequences listed, 28% were seen once; the top ten hold 7.7%. The sample holds many counts of this clonotype. Material for sequencing was blood. The TCR was taken from a woman aged 25 to 39 in good health. The chain combines TRBV10-3 with TRBJ2-7; no clear D. The chain's CDR3 is CAISATRSARDEQYF. The CDR3 DNA follows: TGTGCCATCAGTGCGACTCGCTCCGCCCGCGACGAGCAGTACTTC.